Following are 26 T cell receptor beta chains from one sample sequenced in a study of post-analysis software for immune sequencing data. General study findings and limits: Five or six TRBV segments, TRBV5-6, TRBV5-1 and TRBV20-1 among them, were found more frequent in patients than controls.

cDNA libraries of TCR beta carried unique molecular identifiers. TCRdb processed the PCR reads anew with MiXCR; each CDR3 protein has one entry. The sample has over 700,000 distinct CDR3 sequences; roughly 30% are singletons. These TCRs' antigens remain unknown. Source material: blood. Receptor source: a girl between 10 and 17 years old with multiple sclerosis.

The V and J genes are TRBV10-3 and TRBJ2-3; D call uncertain. Germline lookup yields CDR1 ENHRY and CDR2 SYGVKD. The CDR3 runs to 12 residues. V lost 4 bases to trimming and J lost 1 base, with 3 bases between them. CDR3 sequence: CAISVGTDTQYF. CDR3 in DNA: TGTGCCATCAGTGTAGGCACAGATACGCAGTATTTT.

The rearrangement uses TRBV20-1 and TRBJ2-7; the match to TRBD2 covers 10 bases. With V trimmed by 3 bases and J by 6 bases, 14 bases remained unmatched. This CDR3 spans 16 amino acids. Germline CDR1 reads DFQATT; CDR2 reads SNEGSKA (reference sequence). CDR3 region: CSARDSGLAGEVEQYF. Written as DNA, the CDR3 is TGCAGTGCTAGGGATTCAGGGCTAGCGGGGGAAGTCGAGCAGTACTTC.

The chain uses TRBV20-1 and TRBJ1-6, with TRBD1 matching 8 bases. This CDR3 is 15 amino acids long. J was trimmed by 8 bases and V by 0 bases; bases with no gene match: 6. The germline V gene encodes CDR1 DFQATT and CDR2 SNEGSKA (reference sequence). The CDR3 sequence: CSARDGNRGDSPLHF. For the CDR3, the DNA is TGCAGTGCTAGAGATGGTAACAGGGGGGATTCACCCCTCCACTTT.

Concerning this clonotype itself: A much larger clonotype is one base distant, so this may be a read error. This chain connects TRBV6-1 to TRBJ2-5; TRBD1 agrees at 7 bases. The closer fit of TRBJ2-7 to the DNA end suggests the J call may be wrong. CDR3 size: 12 residues. Germline V gene data show CDR1 as MNHNS and CDR2 as SASEGT. The CDR3 DNA is TGTGCCAGCACAGACAGGGCCAGCGAGCAGTACTTC. Its protein is CASTDRASEQYF.

This clonotype was observed a few times. The V and J genes are TRBV7-8 and TRBJ2-3; TRBD2 agrees at 12 bases. V trimming: 3 bases; J trimming: 6 bases; junction bases outside the gene matches: 7. Germline values: CDR1 SGHVS, CDR2 FQNEAQ. The CDR3 contains 16 residues. CDR3 DNA: TGTGCCAGCAGCTTTCGGCTAGCGGGGGGGCCGGATACGCAGTATTTT. It translates to CASSFRLAGGPDTQYF.

The chain combines TRBV6-5 with TRBJ2-2; D is perhaps TRBD2 (6 bases). Trimming removed 6 bases from V and 7 bases from J, with 21 bases in between. The CDR3 length is 16 residues. Germline V gene sequence: CDR1 MNHEY, CDR2 SVGAGI. The CDR3 bases are TGTGCCAGCAGGGGTGCCGGGACTTCCAGCGGCGGGGAGCTGTTTTTT. This translates into CASRGAGTSSGGELFF.

The rearrangement joins TRBV27 to TRBJ1-2; D might be TRBD1 (5 bases). Trimming removed 6 bases at V and 0 bases at J, with 14 bases between. Germline V lookup: CDR1 MNHEY, CDR2 SMNVEV (reference sequence). The CDR3 has 15 residues. CDR3 nucleotides: TGTGCCAGCAGAACCCAGGGTGAGGCTAACTATGGCTACACCTTC. Protein product: CASRTQGEANYGYTF.

V gene TRBV5-1 combines with J gene TRBJ2-7; 13 nucleotides line up with TRBD2. This CDR3 comprises 16 residues. Unmatched junction bases numbered 6, after V lost 4 bases and J lost 2 bases. Germline V gene data show CDR1 as SGHRS and CDR2 as YFSETQ. The CDR3 coding sequence is TGCGCCAGCAGCCCTGGGACTAGCGGGGCCACCTACGAGCAGTACTTC. Protein: CASSPGTSGATYEQYF.

The CDR3 reads CATGRDSVYNEQFF. The CDR3 DNA follows: TGTGCCACAGGCCGGGACAGCGTTTACAATGAGCAGTTCTTC. J is TRBJ2-1 and V is TRBV28; 7 nucleotides line up with TRBD1. This CDR3 has 14 residues. The V segment lost 10 bases and the J segment 4 bases; nucleotides outside the gene matches: 10. Germline V CDR1 and CDR2: MDHEN, SYDVKM. The full variable domain, with the rest looked up from reference TRBV28 and TRBJ2-1, is DVKVTQSSRYLVKRTGEKVFLECVQDMDHENMFWYRQDPGLGLRLIYFSYDVKMKEKGDIPEGYSVSREKKERFSLILESASTNQTSMYLCATGRDSVYNEQFFGPGTRLTVL.

Remarks on this clonotype: Here the CDR3 omits its conserved ending phenylalanine or tryptophan, so a read error is the likely source. V is TRBV6-5 and J is TRBJ1-2; the D gene is possibly TRBD1 (6 bases). The CDR3 loop spans 15 amino acids. The V and J ends lost 8 bases and 6 bases respectively, with 22 bases between them. Per germline, CDR1 MNHEY and CDR2 SVGAGI. CDR3 coding DNA: TGTGCCAGCGGGGATGTTAAGGGGGGCCCGGATGGCTACACCTGC. This encodes CASGDVKGGPDGYTC.

This clonotype was observed a few times. This chain connects TRBV6-5 to TRBJ2-1, with 10 bases lining up with TRBD2. This CDR3 is 15 amino acids long. Trimming at V came to 5 bases and at J to 10 bases, leaving 11 bases not matched to a gene. CDR1 and CDR2 from the germline V gene are MNHEY and SVGAGI. The CDR3 bases are TGTGCCAGCAGTAAGCGGGAGGGCTTGCGTCGGGAGCAGTTCTTC. Its translation: CASSKREGLRREQFF.

The chain employs TRBV28 and TRBJ1-2; D perhaps matches TRBD1 (6 bases). The CDR3 runs 14 residues. Germline CDR1 and CDR2: MDHEN and SYDVKM. Trimming stripped 8 bases from V and 4 bases from J, with 17 bases between. This CDR3 reads CASSVGGRGYGYTF. DNA of the CDR3: TGTGCCAGCTCCGTCGGGGGGCGAGGCTATGGCTACACCTTC.

This clonotype appeared once. The chain links TRBV20-1 to TRBJ2-3; 14 bases are shared with TRBD2. This CDR3 is 17 amino acids long. Germline assignment: CDR1 DFQATT and CDR2 SNEGSKA (reference sequence). J gave up 4 bases and V 0 bases, and 6 bases lay outside the gene matches. The CDR3: CSARDPRLAGGPDTQYF. In DNA, the CDR3 is TGCAGTGCTAGAGATCCACGACTAGCGGGGGGGCCAGATACGCAGTATTTT.

The genes are TRBV5-1 and TRBJ1-2; 10 bases are shared with TRBD1. Germline values: CDR1 SGHRS, CDR2 YFSETQ. V was pared by 3 bases and J by 0 bases, with 5 bases of the junction left unmatched. The CDR3 extends over 16 amino acids. The chain's CDR3 is CASSWGQGRPNYGYTF. The CDR3 region has the DNA TGCGCCAGCAGCTGGGGACAGGGGAGGCCTAACTATGGCTACACCTTC.

The V gene is TRBV7-2, the J gene TRBJ2-3, with 8 positions matching TRBD2. The V gene end was trimmed by 5 bases and the J gene end by 1 base; junction bases not matched to a gene: 8. This CDR3 spans 16 amino acids. CDR1 and CDR2 from the germline V gene are SGHTA and FQGNSA. The CDR3 nucleotides read TGTGCCAGCAGCCCGGGACTAGTCCCCCGCACAGATACGCAGTATTTT. It yields the protein CASSPGLVPRTDTQYF.

This sequence joins TRBV6-1 and TRBJ2-7; D uncertain. Germline lookup yields CDR1 MNHNS and CDR2 SASEGT. With 1 base removed from V and 6 bases from J, the gap between germline ends came to 10 bases. There are 13 residues in the CDR3. The CDR3 spells CASSEVPGLEQYF. CDR3 nucleotides: TGTGCCAGCAGTGAAGTCCCCGGGCTCGAGCAGTACTTC.

Concerning this clonotype: This may be a read error, as it is one base from a much larger clone. The genes are TRBV9 and TRBJ1-2, with D possibly matching TRBD1 (5 bases). Germline V gene lookup returns CDR1 SGDLS and CDR2 YYNGEE. The CDR3 contains 17 residues. The CDR3: CANSPREVGALTYGYTF. The CDR3 DNA reads TGTGCCAACAGCCCTCGGGAGGTAGGGGCGCTAACCTATGGCTACACCTTC.

The CDR3 region has the DNA TGTGCCAGCAGCCAAGGAGTGGGGGGCACCATGAACACTGAAGCTTTCTTT. Its translation: CASSQGVGGTMNTEAFF. The V gene is TRBV4-2, the J gene TRBJ1-1, with a possible D match to TRBD1 (6 bases). The V gene's germline CDR1 is LGHNA and CDR2 YNFKEQ. Trimming took 1 base from V and 0 from J, leaving 15 bases between them. This CDR3 has 17 residues.

This clonotype was counted between two and nine times. The V gene is TRBV20-1, the J gene TRBJ1-5; D is undetermined. The CDR3 spans 15 residues. V was cut by 2 bases and J by 3 bases, with 14 bases left in between. Germline V gives CDR1 DFQATT, CDR2 SNEGSKA (reference sequence). The CDR3: CSARNARGNNQPQHF. DNA of the CDR3: TGCAGTGCTAGAAACGCGCGGGGAAACAATCAGCCCCAGCATTTT.

The genes are TRBV5-1 and TRBJ2-4; D not resolved. V shed 5 bases and J shed 13 bases, with 16 bases lying between them. This CDR3 is built from 12 residues. Germline CDR1 and CDR2: SGHRS and YFSETQ. CDR3 protein: CASRDWVGWQYF. CDR3 coding DNA: TGCGCCAGCAGGGATTGGGTCGGGTGGCAGTACTTC.

The gene calls are TRBV7-9 and TRBJ2-3, with D perhaps TRBD2 (6 bases). Deletions cut 4 bases from V and 2 bases from J, with 13 bases between. The CDR3 sequence is 15 residues long. Germline CDR1 SEHNR, CDR2 FQNEAQ (reference sequence). This CDR3 reads CASSSAGSATDTQYF. The CDR3 DNA sequence: TGTGCCAGCAGCTCGGCGGGATCCGCCACAGATACGCAGTATTTT.

The chain employs TRBV12-3 or TRBV12-4 and TRBJ2-1; D is unresolved. With 4 bases removed from V and 7 bases from J, the gap between germline ends came to 17 bases. This CDR3 region has 15 residues. The CDR3 DNA follows: TGTGCCAGCAGTTCCGAGGAATTGGGAAAAAATGAGCAGTTCTTC. Residues: CASSSEELGKNEQFF.

V is TRBV29-1 and J is TRBJ2-5; TRBD2 aligns across 9 bases. The V and J ends lost 5 bases and 5 bases, in that order; junction bases with no gene match: 12. CDR1 and CDR2 from the germline V gene are SQVTM and ANQGSEA. This CDR3 has 15 amino acids. CDR3 nucleotides: TGCAGCGTTATGTCTAGCGGGACCCCTGGGGAGACCCAGTACTTC. It translates to CSVMSSGTPGETQYF.

This clonotype was counted many times. V gene TRBV4-3 combines with J gene TRBJ2-7; TRBD2 matches at 8 bases. Germline assignment: CDR1 LGHNA and CDR2 YSLEER. The V and J ends lost 4 bases and 5 bases, in that order; junction bases with no gene match: 13. The length of the CDR3 is 16 residues. CDR3 in amino acids: CASSPTGTRYVDEQYF. The CDR3 coding sequence is TGCGCCAGCAGCCCAACCGGGACTAGGTATGTCGACGAGCAGTACTTC.

The chain links TRBV6-5 to TRBJ1-1; a weak D match, TRBD1 (5 bases). Germline V gene sequence: CDR1 MNHEY, CDR2 SVGAGI. The CDR3 spans 16 residues. V lost 0 bases and J lost 1, with 12 bases in between. For the CDR3, the DNA is TGTGCCAGCAGTTACTCTTTGAGGGGCGAGAACACTGAAGCTTTCTTT. Residues: CASSYSLRGENTEAFF.

This chain joins TRBV14 and TRBJ2-7; the D gene is possibly TRBD2 (6 bases). Looked up from germline, CDR1 is SGHDN and CDR2 is FVKESK. The ends were cut back, 3 bases at V and 6 bases at J, with 12 bases in the middle. The CDR3 sequence is 13 residues long. Here the CDR3 DNA reads TGTGCCAGCAGCCAGGTCGTCGGGGGCGAGCAGTACTTC. Protein: CASSQVVGGEQYF.